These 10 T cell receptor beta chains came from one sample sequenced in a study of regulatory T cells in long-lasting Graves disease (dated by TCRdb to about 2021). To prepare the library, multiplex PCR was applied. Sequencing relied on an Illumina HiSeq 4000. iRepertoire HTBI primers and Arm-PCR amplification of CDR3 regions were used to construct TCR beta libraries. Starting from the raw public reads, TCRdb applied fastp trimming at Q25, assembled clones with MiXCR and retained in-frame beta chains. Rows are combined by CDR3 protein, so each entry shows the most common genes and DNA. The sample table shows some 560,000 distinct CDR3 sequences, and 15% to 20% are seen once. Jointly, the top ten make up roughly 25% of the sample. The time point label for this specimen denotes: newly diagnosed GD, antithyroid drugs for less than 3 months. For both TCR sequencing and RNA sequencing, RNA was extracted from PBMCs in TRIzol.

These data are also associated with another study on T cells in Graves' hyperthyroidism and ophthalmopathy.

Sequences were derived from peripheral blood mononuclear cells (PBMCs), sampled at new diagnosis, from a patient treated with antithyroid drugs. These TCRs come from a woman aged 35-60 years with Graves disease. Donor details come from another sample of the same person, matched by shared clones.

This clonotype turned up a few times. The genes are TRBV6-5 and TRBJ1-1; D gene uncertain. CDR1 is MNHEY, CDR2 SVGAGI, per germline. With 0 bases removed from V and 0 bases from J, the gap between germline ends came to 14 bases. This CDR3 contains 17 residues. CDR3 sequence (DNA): TGTGCCAGCAGTTACTCGAGGGCAGGCGACTTGAACACTGAAGCTTTCTTT. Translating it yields CASSYSRAGDLNTEAFF.

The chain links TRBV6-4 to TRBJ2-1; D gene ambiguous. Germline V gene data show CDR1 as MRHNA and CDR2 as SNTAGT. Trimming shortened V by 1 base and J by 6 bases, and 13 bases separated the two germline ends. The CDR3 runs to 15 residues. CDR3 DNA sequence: TGTGCCAGCAGTGACTTCGGTGGGCCTAGCAATGAGCAGTTCTTC. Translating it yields CASSDFGGPSNEQFF.

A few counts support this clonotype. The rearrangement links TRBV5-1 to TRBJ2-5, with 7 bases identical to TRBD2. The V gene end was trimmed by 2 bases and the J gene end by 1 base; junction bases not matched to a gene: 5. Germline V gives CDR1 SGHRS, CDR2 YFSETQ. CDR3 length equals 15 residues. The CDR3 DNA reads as TGCGCCAGCAGCTTTGCTATAGCGGGCCAAGAGACCCAGTACTTC. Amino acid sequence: CASSFAIAGQETQYF.

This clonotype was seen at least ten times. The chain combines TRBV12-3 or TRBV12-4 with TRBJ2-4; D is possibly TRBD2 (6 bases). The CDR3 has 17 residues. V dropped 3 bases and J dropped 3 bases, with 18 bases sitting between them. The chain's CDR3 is CASSFSVNPGGKNIQYF. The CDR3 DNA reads TGTGCCAGCAGTTTTTCAGTCAACCCCGGGGGCAAAAACATTCAGTACTTC.

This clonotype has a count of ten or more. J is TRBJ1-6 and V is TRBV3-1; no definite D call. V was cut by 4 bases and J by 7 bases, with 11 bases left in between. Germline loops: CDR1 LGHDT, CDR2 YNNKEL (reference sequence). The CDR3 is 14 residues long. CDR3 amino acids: CASSPGRENSPLHF. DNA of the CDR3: TGTGCCAGCAGCCCTGGACGGGAGAATTCACCCCTCCACTTT.

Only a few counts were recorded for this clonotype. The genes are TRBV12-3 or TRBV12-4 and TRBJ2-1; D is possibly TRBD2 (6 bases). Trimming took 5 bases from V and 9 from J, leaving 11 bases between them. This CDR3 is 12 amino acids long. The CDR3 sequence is CASSIPGVEQFF. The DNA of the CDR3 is TGTGCCAGCAGTATCCCGGGGGTTGAGCAGTTCTTC.

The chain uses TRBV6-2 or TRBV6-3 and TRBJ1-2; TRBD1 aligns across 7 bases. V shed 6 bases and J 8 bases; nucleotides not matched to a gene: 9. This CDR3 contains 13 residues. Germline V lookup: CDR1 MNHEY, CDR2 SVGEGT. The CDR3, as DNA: TGTGCCAGCAGAGGGGGCACGGGACGAGGCTACACCTTC. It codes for CASRGGTGRGYTF.

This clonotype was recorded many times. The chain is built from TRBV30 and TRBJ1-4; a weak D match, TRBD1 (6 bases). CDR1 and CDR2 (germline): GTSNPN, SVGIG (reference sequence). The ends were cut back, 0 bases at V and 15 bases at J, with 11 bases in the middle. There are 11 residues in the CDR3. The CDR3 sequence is CAWSVERGMFF. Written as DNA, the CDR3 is TGTGCCTGGAGTGTAGAAAGGGGGATGTTTTTT.

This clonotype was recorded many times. The CDR3 spells CASSPVQGDEQFF. The CDR3, as DNA: TGCGCCAGCAGCCCCGTTCAGGGGGACGAGCAGTTCTTC. The chain employs TRBV5-1 and TRBJ2-1; TRBD1 matches 7 bases. CDR1 and CDR2 from the germline V gene are SGHRS and YFSETQ. The CDR3 spans 13 residues. The junction had 8 bases not matched to a gene; V was cut back by 4 bases and J by 10 bases.

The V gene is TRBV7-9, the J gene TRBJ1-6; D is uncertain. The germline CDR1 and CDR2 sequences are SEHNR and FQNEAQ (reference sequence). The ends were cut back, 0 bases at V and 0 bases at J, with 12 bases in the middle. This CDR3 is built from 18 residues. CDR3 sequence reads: CASSLADGESSYNSPLHF. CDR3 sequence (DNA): TGTGCCAGCAGCTTAGCGGACGGGGAGAGCTCCTATAATTCACCCCTCCACTTT.